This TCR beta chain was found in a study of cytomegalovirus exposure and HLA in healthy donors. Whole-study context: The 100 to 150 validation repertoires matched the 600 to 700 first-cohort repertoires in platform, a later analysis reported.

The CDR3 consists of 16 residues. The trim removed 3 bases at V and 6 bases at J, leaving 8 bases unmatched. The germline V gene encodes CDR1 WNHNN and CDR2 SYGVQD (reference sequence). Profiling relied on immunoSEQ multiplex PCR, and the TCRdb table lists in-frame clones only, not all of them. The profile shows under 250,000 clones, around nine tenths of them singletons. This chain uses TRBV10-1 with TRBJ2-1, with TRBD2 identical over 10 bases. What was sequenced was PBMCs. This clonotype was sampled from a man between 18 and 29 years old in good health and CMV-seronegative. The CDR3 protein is CASSDPIAGGFNEQFF. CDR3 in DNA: TGCGCCAGCAGTGACCCAATAGCGGGAGGTTTCAATGAGCAGTTCTTC.